Each of the 32 T cell receptor beta chains below was sequenced from the same sample in a study of T-cell memory formation after mild COVID-19. TCRdb reprocessed the 5' RACE reads with MiXCR, giving one entry per CDR3 protein. The table has roughly 340,000 distinct CDR3 sequences, roughly 15% seen once. The sequenced material came from PBMCs or a T cell subset sorted from them (not recorded which). The receptors were gathered from a man aged 18 to 35 who had mild COVID-19 (a few samples of this study predate the infection). Cell type and time point are not known.

The chain uses TRBV7-9 and TRBJ2-7, with D possibly matching TRBD2 (5 bases). This CDR3 region has 16 residues. V was cut by 2 bases and J by 0 bases, with 14 bases left in between. CDR1 is SEHNR, CDR2 FQNEAQ, per germline (reference sequence). CDR3 nucleotides: TGTGCCAGCAGCTTAAGCGGTAGCACCCCCTCCTACGAGCAGTACGTC. As protein: CASSLSGSTPSYEQYV.

This clonotype was found a few times. The rearrangement joins TRBV7-2 to TRBJ1-2; weak D call: TRBD1 (5 bases). Germline CDR1 is SGHTA and CDR2 is FQGNSA. The ends were cut back, 5 bases at V and 1 base at J, with 11 bases in the middle. There are 14 residues in the CDR3. CDR3 nucleotides: TGTGCCAGCAGCCCAGGGATTCTTAACTATGGCTACACCTTC. It is translated as CASSPGILNYGYTF.

There are a few counts of this clonotype. This rearrangement joins TRBV7-6 to TRBJ1-5, with 7 bases aligning to TRBD1. Germline V gene lookup returns CDR1 SGHVS and CDR2 FNYEAQ. The V and J ends lost 2 bases and 4 bases, in that order; junction bases with no gene match: 11. The CDR3 is 17 amino acids. CDR3 loop: CASSLREGTDLNQPQHF. CDR3 sequence (DNA): TGTGCCAGCAGCTTACGTGAAGGGACAGACCTAAATCAGCCCCAGCATTTT. Variable domain in full (rest from reference TRBV7-6 and TRBJ1-5): GAGVSQSPRYKVTKRGQDVALRCDPISGHVSLYWYRQALGQGPEFLTYFNYEAQQDKSGLPNDRFSAERPEGSISTLTIQRTEQRDSAMYRCASSLREGTDLNQPQHFGDGTRLSIL.

This clonotype has just a few counts. The chain combines TRBV10-3 with TRBJ2-1; 8 bases map to TRBD2. This CDR3 is built from 15 residues. Germline CDR1 and CDR2: ENHRY and SYGVKD. J lost 4 bases, V lost 5 bases, and 7 bases had no gene match. CDR3 in DNA: TGTGCCATCAGTAGGGATAGCGGGGCTTACAATGAGCAGTTCTTC. This sequence encodes CAISRDSGAYNEQFF.

The chain recombines TRBV6-2 or TRBV6-3 with TRBJ2-7; D possibly uses TRBD1 or TRBD2 (5 bases each). This CDR3 spans 15 amino acids. The ends were cut back, 5 bases at V and 1 base at J, with 15 bases in the middle. Germline V lookup: CDR1 MNHEY, CDR2 SVGEGT. The CDR3 is CASSTGTRFSYEQYV. In nucleotides, the CDR3 is TGTGCCAGCAGTACCGGGACCAGGTTTTCCTACGAGCAGTACGTC.

The genes are TRBV25-1 and TRBJ2-7; D is possibly TRBD1 (6 bases). Germline-derived CDR1 and CDR2 are MGHDK and SYGVNS. The V and J ends lost 5 bases and 6 bases respectively, with 20 bases between them. This CDR3 comprises 15 residues. CDR3 protein: CASSRKGVIVREQYF. CDR3 in DNA: TGTGCCAGCAGTAGGAAGGGGGTCATAGTCCGCGAGCAGTACTTC.

The chain recombines TRBV15 with TRBJ2-2, with D perhaps TRBD1 (5 bases). Trimming stripped 0 bases from V and 3 bases from J, with 8 bases between. This CDR3 is built from 15 residues. CDR1 is LNHNV and CDR2 is YYDKDF in the germline V gene (reference sequence). CDR3 protein: CATSREIQDTGELFF. CDR3 bases: TGTGCCACCAGCAGAGAGATACAGGACACCGGGGAGCTGTTTTTT.

V usage is TRBV6-2 or TRBV6-3 and J usage is TRBJ2-7; 9 bases fit TRBD1. The CDR3 runs to 14 residues. The germline CDR1 and CDR2 sequences are MNHEY and SVGEGT. V trimming: 7 bases; J trimming: 3 bases; junction bases outside the gene matches: 7. As DNA, the CDR3 is TGTGCCAGCACCTTCGGACAGGGGCTCTACGAGCAGTACTTC. It encodes CASTFGQGLYEQYF.

The CDR3 protein is CASSFRRINQPQHF. CDR3 DNA: TGTGCCAGCAGTTTCCGCAGGATCAATCAGCCCCAGCATTTT. The rearrangement joins TRBV12-3 or TRBV12-4 to TRBJ1-5; D remains unclear. The CDR3 is 14 amino acids. V was pared by 3 bases and J by 3 bases, with 9 bases between.

The CDR3: CASSLWSGVFKNIQYF. CDR3 nucleotides: TGTGCCAGCAGCTTATGGTCGGGGGTGTTCAAAAACATTCAGTACTTC. The gene calls are TRBV7-2 and TRBJ2-4, with D tentatively TRBD2 (6 bases). The CDR3 is made up of 16 amino acids. The ends were cut back, 2 bases at V and 3 bases at J, with 14 bases in the middle. The germline V gene encodes CDR1 SGHTA and CDR2 FQGNSA.

V gene TRBV4-1 combines with J gene TRBJ1-2, with unresolved D. Trimming removed 3 bases at V and 6 bases at J, with 14 bases between. The germline CDR1 and CDR2 sequences are MGHRA and YSYEKL. The CDR3 covers 14 residues. The CDR3 is CASSHYGRRDGYTF. Written as DNA, the CDR3 is TGCGCCAGCAGCCACTATGGCAGGCGTGATGGCTACACCTTC.

This clonotype was seen only a few times. This chain links TRBV5-1 with TRBJ2-5, with D unresolved. V was trimmed by 7 bases and J by 1 base, leaving 8 bases between them. The CDR3 consists of 12 residues. Germline CDR1 SGHRS, CDR2 YFSETQ. Here the CDR3 DNA reads TGCGCCAGCGGTTTGACCCAAGAGACCCAGTACTTC. Translated, it gives CASGLTQETQYF.

This clonotype has more than one count but fewer than ten. The V call is TRBV7-9, the J call TRBJ2-5; 10 nucleotides agree with TRBD2. CDR3 size: 14 residues. CDR1 SEHNR and CDR2 FQNEAQ come from the germline V gene (reference sequence). J lost 5 bases, V lost 5 bases, and 5 bases had no gene match. The CDR3 DNA sequence: TGTGCCAGCAGCGACAGCGGGGGGGCGGAGACCCAGTACTTC. Translation gives CASSDSGGAETQYF. Based on the CDR3 plus reference TRBV7-9 and TRBJ2-5, the full variable domain is DTGVSQNPRHKITKRGQNVTFRCDPISEHNRLYWYRQTLGQGPEFLTYFQNEAQLEKSRLLSDRFSAERPKGSFSTLEIQRTEQGDSAMYLCASSDSGGAETQYFGPGTRLLVL.

The chain recombines TRBV20-1 with TRBJ2-7; D is tentatively TRBD1 or TRBD2 (5 bases each). Deletions cut 3 bases from V and 2 bases from J, with 20 bases between. The CDR3 runs 16 residues. Germline V lookup: CDR1 DFQATT, CDR2 SNEGSKA (reference sequence). CDR3 DNA: TGCAGTGCTAGTCGATCGGGCAGGGACGACCCCTACGAGCAGTACGTC. Amino acid sequence: CSASRSGRDDPYEQYV.

CDR3 bases: TGTGCCACCAGTGATTTTAACCGGGACAGCAACACCGGGGAGCTGTTTTTT. Translation gives CATSDFNRDSNTGELFF. The gene calls are TRBV24-1 and TRBJ2-2; 7 bases line up with TRBD1. This CDR3 has 17 residues. In germline, CDR1 is KGHDR, CDR2 SFDVKD. J gave up 2 bases and V 1 base, and 6 bases lay outside the gene matches.

This rearrangement joins TRBV5-6 to TRBJ2-1; 8 positions agree with TRBD1. The V gene end was trimmed by 5 bases and the J gene end by 6 bases; junction bases not matched to a gene: 13. The CDR3 has 16 residues. Germline CDR1 is SGHDT and CDR2 is YYEEEE. Here the CDR3 reads CASRVVGQGAINEQFF. CDR3 nucleotide sequence: TGTGCCAGCAGGGTGGTCGGGCAGGGGGCGATCAATGAGCAGTTCTTC.

This clonotype was detected a few times. The chain combines TRBV6-5 with TRBJ1-2; D gene unclear. Per germline, CDR1 MNHEY and CDR2 SVGAGI. The germline V and J ends were trimmed by 0 bases and 7 bases, with 12 bases remaining between them. The CDR3 is 14 amino acids. CDR3 sequence: CASSYSMFSLGYTF. The CDR3 nucleotides are TGTGCCAGCAGTTACTCGATGTTCAGTCTTGGCTACACCTTC.

The chain combines TRBV12-3 or TRBV12-4 with TRBJ2-2, with TRBD1 matching 8 bases. Trimming removed 7 bases from V and 1 base from J; junction bases left unmatched: 5. This CDR3 contains 15 residues. CDR3: CASIPGTGNTGELFF. CDR3 coding DNA: TGTGCCAGCATTCCGGGGACAGGGAACACCGGGGAGCTGTTTTTT.

This clonotype was picked up a small number of times. The CDR3 is CASSYRDVGNQPQHF. CDR3 bases: TGTGCCAGCAGTTACAGGGATGTTGGCAATCAGCCCCAGCATTTT. This chain joins TRBV12-3 or TRBV12-4 and TRBJ1-5; TRBD1 is a possible D gene (6 bases). The CDR3 has 15 residues. V lost 4 bases, J lost 2 bases, and 12 bases lay in between.

The V call is TRBV12-3 or TRBV12-4, the J call TRBJ2-3; D tentatively fits TRBD1 or TRBD2 (5 bases each). The CDR3 extends over 14 amino acids. Deletions cut 7 bases from V and 2 bases from J, with 13 bases between. CDR3 DNA: TGTGCCAGCACCTTGGGGGAGAACACAGATACGCAGTATTTT. Translating it yields CASTLGENTDTQYF.

The V call is TRBV28, the J call TRBJ2-3; the match to TRBD2 covers 11 bases. The CDR3 is made up of 15 amino acids. The germline CDR1 and CDR2 sequences are MDHEN and SYDVKM. J gave up 2 bases and V 11 bases, and 9 bases lay outside the gene matches. CDR3 residues: CAATLAGGPTDTQYF. The CDR3 DNA reads as TGTGCCGCAACCCTAGCGGGGGGTCCCACAGATACGCAGTATTTT.

V and J are TRBV5-6 and TRBJ1-5; D unresolved. V was trimmed by 1 base and J by 0 bases, leaving 11 bases between them. There are 16 residues in the CDR3. The germline V gene has CDR1 SGHDT and CDR2 YYEEEE. The CDR3 reads CASSLLRLDSNQPQHF. DNA of the CDR3: TGTGCCAGCAGCTTGTTGCGACTCGATAGCAATCAGCCCCAGCATTTT. Full variable domain (rest looked up from reference TRBV5-6 and TRBJ1-5): DAGVTQSPTHLIKTRGQQVTLRCSPKSGHDTVSWYQQALGQGPQFIFQYYEEEERQRGNFPDRFSGHQFPNYSSELNVNALLLGDSALYLCASSLLRLDSNQPQHFGDGTRLSIL.

This clonotype was observed a handful of times. The chain joins TRBV7-9 to TRBJ2-3; tentatively, D is TRBD2 (5 bases). CDR3 length equals 13 residues. Germline loops: CDR1 SEHNR, CDR2 FQNEAQ (reference sequence). The V end was cut by 6 bases, the J end by 4 bases, with 11 bases between. CDR3 sequence: CASSSGRADTQYF. The DNA for the CDR3 is TGTGCCAGCAGTTCGGGAAGGGCAGATACGCAGTATTTT.

V gene TRBV6-5 combines with J gene TRBJ2-7, with 7 nucleotides matching TRBD1. This CDR3 comprises 17 residues. Germline V lookup: CDR1 MNHEY, CDR2 SVGAGI. V lost 0 bases and J lost 2; bases outside the gene matches: 10. In DNA, the CDR3 is TGTGCCAGCAGTTACTCCCGCTTAGACAGGGTAACCTACGAGCAGTACTTC. The encoded protein is CASSYSRLDRVTYEQYF.

The chain employs TRBV11-3 and TRBJ2-3, with D perhaps matching TRBD1 (6 bases). The CDR3 loop spans 13 amino acids. CDR1 and CDR2 from the germline V gene are SGHNT and YENEEA. V was trimmed by 5 bases and J by 7 bases, leaving 13 bases between them. CDR3 protein: CASSQRDRNTQYF. The DNA of the CDR3 is TGTGCCAGCAGCCAACGAGACAGGAATACGCAGTATTTT.

In this sample, this clonotype turned up a few times. The chain joins TRBV5-1 to TRBJ2-1; 12 positions match TRBD2. CDR3 size: 16 residues. Germline V gene sequence: CDR1 SGHRS, CDR2 YFSETQ. V was clipped by 5 bases and J by 4 bases; unmatched bases: 7. The CDR3 loop reads CASRTTSGSIYNEQFF. The CDR3, as DNA: TGCGCCAGCAGGACGACTAGCGGGAGTATTTACAATGAGCAGTTCTTC. Full variable domain (missing parts from reference TRBV5-1 and TRBJ2-1): KAGVTQTPRYLIKTRGQQVTLSCSPISGHRSVSWYQQTPGQGLQFLFEYFSETQRNKGNFPGRFSGRQFSNSRSEMNVSTLELGDSALYLCASRTTSGSIYNEQFFGPGTRLTVL.

This chain uses TRBV20-1 with TRBJ2-5; D is unresolved. V was cut by 3 bases and J by 5 bases, with 13 bases left in between. Germline-derived CDR1 and CDR2 are DFQATT and SNEGSKA (reference sequence). The CDR3 is 13 amino acids. CDR3 DNA: TGCAGTGCTAGGTCCCTATGGGTCGAGACCCAGTACTTC. Encoded protein: CSARSLWVETQYF.

The rearrangement uses TRBV24-1 and TRBJ2-1; D could derive from TRBD1 or TRBD2 (6 bases each). Per the germline V gene, CDR1 is KGHDR and CDR2 is SFDVKD. The CDR3 totals 15 residues. V was clipped by 2 bases and J by 8 bases, with 15 bases between them. The CDR3 loop is CATSDSGRGLHEQFF. The CDR3 region has the DNA TGTGCCACCAGTGATTCGGGACGGGGGCTCCATGAGCAGTTCTTC.

The V and J genes are TRBV2 and TRBJ2-7, with a weak D call TRBD1 (6 bases). Per germline, CDR1 SNHLY and CDR2 FYNNEI. The length of the CDR3 is 14 residues. V was clipped by 4 bases and J by 0 bases, with 10 bases between them. The DNA for the CDR3 is TGTGCCAGCAGTGGGGCCAGGGGCTCCTACGAGCAGTACTTC. Translating it yields CASSGARGSYEQYF.

CDR3 bases: TGTGCCAGTAGTATAGTCTTCGACAGGGCCCCACTGAACACTGAAGCTTTCTTT. Protein sequence: CASSIVFDRAPLNTEAFF. The J gene is TRBJ1-1, the V gene TRBV19; 7 bases are shared with TRBD1. CDR3 size: 18 residues. CDR1 LNHDA and CDR2 SQIVND come from the germline V gene (reference sequence). V was clipped by 1 base and J by 0 bases; unmatched bases: 11.

The J gene is TRBJ2-3, the V gene TRBV12-3 or TRBV12-4; tentatively, D is TRBD1 (6 bases). Trimming left V 6 bases short and J 3 bases short, with 10 bases between. CDR3 length: 13 amino acids. The CDR3 DNA reads TGTGCCAGCAGGGCGACAGGAACAGATACGCAGTATTTT. It yields the protein CASRATGTDTQYF.

V and J are TRBV6-2 or TRBV6-3 and TRBJ1-5; 7 bases map to TRBD1. Germline CDR1 reads MNHEY; CDR2 reads SVGEGT. The CDR3 covers 13 residues. V lost 4 bases, J lost 6 bases, and 3 bases stayed unmatched. The CDR3 region is CASSLTGFQPQHF. The CDR3 nucleotides read TGTGCCAGCAGTTTGACAGGGTTTCAGCCCCAGCATTTT.